Below, 29 T cell receptor beta chains from the same sample are listed, as sequenced in a study of blood T cell repertoires in COVID-19. TCRdb's copy holds only in-frame clones and misses some; the assay was immunoSEQ multiplex PCR. The profile shows around 360,000 clones, around 87% of them singletons. Sample: peripheral blood. These receptors were taken from a woman in her twenties or thirties with COVID-19, enrolled during active disease.

This rearrangement joins TRBV30 to TRBJ1-3; D not certain. The length of the CDR3 is 13 residues. Per the germline V gene, CDR1 is GTSNPN and CDR2 is SVGIG (reference sequence). V was shortened by 1 base and J by 3 bases, with 7 bases between the two germline ends. CDR3 amino acids: CAWSERVGNTIYF. The CDR3, as DNA: TGTGCCTGGAGTGAGCGGGTTGGAAACACCATATATTTT.

The V and J genes are TRBV27 and TRBJ1-1, with no clear D. The germline V gene has CDR1 MNHEY and CDR2 SMNVEV (reference sequence). This CDR3 spans 13 amino acids. Between the trimmed V and J ends, which lost 3 bases and 7 bases, there was a span of 12 bases. The CDR3 DNA is TGTGCCAGCAGTTTTAGGTCAGGTGGTGAAGCTTTCTTT. Translation gives CASSFRSGGEAFF.

The V and J genes are TRBV28 and TRBJ1-2; no clear D. In germline, CDR1 is MDHEN, CDR2 SYDVKM. The CDR3 is 14 residues long. Trimming took off 6 bases at V and 7 bases at J, with 18 bases between the two ends. The CDR3, as DNA: TGTGCCAGCAGGGTTGGACTCCTCCGGGGTGGCTACACCTTC. Translated, it gives CASRVGLLRGGYTF.

V and J are TRBV2 and TRBJ2-3; 10 bases map to TRBD2. V shed 1 base, J shed 1 base, and the junction held 14 bases outside the gene matches. CDR3 size: 20 residues. Germline V gives CDR1 SNHLY, CDR2 FYNNEI. The CDR3 DNA sequence: TGTGCCAGCAGTGAAGTTCCGGATTGGACTAGCGGAATGGGCACAGATACGCAGTATTTT. It translates to CASSEVPDWTSGMGTDTQYF.

V is TRBV6-5 and J is TRBJ2-7, with no clear D. Deletions cut 2 bases from V and 5 bases from J, with 13 bases between. Germline V lookup: CDR1 MNHEY, CDR2 SVGAGI. The CDR3 covers 14 residues. The DNA of the CDR3 is TGTGCCAGCAGTTACCGAGCGAACCAGCACGAGCAGTACTTC. It yields the protein CASSYRANQHEQYF.

In DNA, the CDR3 is TGTGCCAGCAGCTTGATCGACAGGGGGGCTTACGAGCAGTACTTC. Translation: CASSLIDRGAYEQYF. The chain links TRBV5-5 to TRBJ2-7, with 9 nucleotides matching TRBD1. From germline, CDR1 is SGHKS and CDR2 YYEKEE (reference sequence). The CDR3 is made up of 15 amino acids. V shed 1 base, J shed 4 bases, and the junction held 6 bases outside the gene matches.

This clone turned up a few times. The rearrangement joins TRBV5-1 to TRBJ1-1; D is possibly TRBD1 (5 bases). Trimming took 3 bases from V and 1 from J, leaving 7 bases between them. Germline CDR1 and CDR2: SGHRS and YFSETQ. This CDR3 is 13 amino acids long. For the CDR3, the DNA is TGCGCCAGCAGCTCTGGACAGAACACTGAAGCTTTCTTT. Translation gives CASSSGQNTEAFF. The variable domain in full, with the rest retrieved from reference TRBV5-1 and TRBJ1-1, is KAGVTQTPRYLIKTRGQQVTLSCSPISGHRSVSWYQQTPGQGLQFLFEYFSETQRNKGNFPGRFSGRQFSNSRSEMNVSTLELGDSALYLCASSSGQNTEAFFGQGTRLTVV.

The chain couples TRBV19 to TRBJ2-7; 7 positions match TRBD2. The CDR3 is 12 residues long. Trimming at V came to 7 bases and at J to 6 bases, leaving 6 bases not matched to a gene. Germline values: CDR1 LNHDA, CDR2 SQIVND (reference sequence). The CDR3 nucleotides are TGTGCCAGTACCCAGACGGGGGGCGAGCAGTACTTC. Translation: CASTQTGGEQYF.

This chain joins TRBV10-3 and TRBJ1-2; TRBD1 agrees at 8 bases. Trimming removed 6 bases from V and 4 bases from J; junction bases left unmatched: 7. The length of the CDR3 is 14 residues. Germline V gives CDR1 ENHRY, CDR2 SYGVKD. This CDR3 is CAIRQGAIGYGYTF. The CDR3 DNA reads as TGTGCCATCAGGCAGGGGGCAATTGGCTATGGCTACACCTTC.

This rearrangement joins TRBV12-3 or TRBV12-4 to TRBJ2-7; maybe TRBD1 (5 bases). This CDR3 is 13 amino acids long. The V end was cut by 5 bases, the J end by 2 bases, with 10 bases between. The CDR3: CASSRGRAYEQYF. The CDR3 DNA follows: TGTGCCAGCAGTCGAGGCAGGGCCTACGAGCAGTACTTC.

The V gene is TRBV28, the J gene TRBJ1-5; possible D gene TRBD1, 6 bases. Germline assignment: CDR1 MDHEN and CDR2 SYDVKM. The CDR3 has 12 amino acids. V was pared by 2 bases and J by 11 bases, with 10 bases between. The CDR3 nucleotides are TGTGCCAGCAGTTTACAGGGGCCAGCCCAGCATTTT. Amino acids: CASSLQGPAQHF. Full variable domain (outside the CDR3, taken from reference TRBV28 and TRBJ1-5): DVKVTQSSRYLVKRTGEKVFLECVQDMDHENMFWYRQDPGLGLRLIYFSYDVKMKEKGDIPEGYSVSREKKERFSLILESASTNQTSMYLCASSLQGPAQHFGDGTRLSIL.

The V call is TRBV27, the J call TRBJ2-6; 10 bases are shared with TRBD1. Looked up from germline, CDR1 is MNHEY and CDR2 is SMNVEV (reference sequence). Trimming at V came to 1 base and at J to 1 base, leaving 4 bases not matched to a gene. This CDR3 has 18 amino acids. CDR3 protein: CASSLLGQGRSGANVLTF. In nucleotides, the CDR3 is TGTGCCAGCAGTTTATTGGGACAGGGGAGGTCTGGGGCCAACGTCCTGACTTTC. Combining the CDR3 with reference TRBV27 and TRBJ2-6 gives the whole variable domain EAQVTQNPRYLITVTGKKLTVTCSQNMNHEYMSWYRQDPGLGLRQIYYSMNVEVTDKGDVPEGYKVSRKEKRNFPLILESPSPNQTSLYFCASSLLGQGRSGANVLTFGAGSRLTVL.

Regarding this clone: This specimen includes other DNA sequences encoding the same CDR3. This chain joins TRBV6-5 and TRBJ2-1; D unclear. Looked up from germline, CDR1 is MNHEY and CDR2 is SVGAGI. The CDR3 loop spans 13 amino acids. Trimming removed 0 bases at V and 4 bases at J, with 4 bases between. The CDR3 DNA reads TGTGCCAGCAGTTACTCTCCGTACAATGAGCAGTTCTTC. Translating it yields CASSYSPYNEQFF.

The CDR3 region is CASSVGAGDSYEQYF. CDR3 nucleotide sequence: TGTGCCAGCAGCGTAGGAGCGGGAGACTCCTACGAGCAGTACTTC. The chain couples TRBV9 to TRBJ2-7; TRBD2 matches 8 bases. The ends lost 0 bases at V and 0 bases at J; junction bases unmatched: 2. The CDR3 consists of 15 residues. CDR1 and CDR2 (germline): SGDLS, YYNGEE.

The chain employs TRBV18 and TRBJ1-4; D may be TRBD1 (6 bases). The V end was cut by 3 bases, the J end by 6 bases, with 8 bases between. Germline CDR1 reads KGHSH; CDR2 reads LQKENI. CDR3 length equals 13 residues. The CDR3 loop reads CASSPGTHEKLFF. In nucleotides, the CDR3 is TGTGCCAGCTCACCGGGGACACATGAAAAACTGTTTTTT.

The rearrangement links TRBV5-5 to TRBJ2-3; D is uncertain. The germline V and J ends were trimmed by 0 bases and 1 base, with 3 bases remaining between them. The CDR3 has 13 residues. Germline CDR1 SGHKS, CDR2 YYEKEE (reference sequence). CDR3 region: CASSLAGTDTQYF. The CDR3 DNA reads TGTGCCAGCAGCTTGGCAGGCACAGATACGCAGTATTTT. Complete variable domain (other parts from reference TRBV5-5 and TRBJ2-3): DAGVTQSPTHLIKTRGQQVTLRCSPISGHKSVSWYQQVLGQGPQFIFQYYEKEERGRGNFPDRFSARQFPNYSSELNVNALLLGDSALYLCASSLAGTDTQYFGPGTRLTVL.

The V and J genes are TRBV21-1 and TRBJ2-5; the table's D call TRBD2 went unverified against the DNA. TRBV21-1 is a pseudogene segment. The CDR3 has 15 amino acids. Written as DNA, the CDR3 is TGTGCCAGCAGCTGGTGGCGGGAGGGCCGAGAGACCCAGTACTTC. This encodes CASSWWREGRETQYF.

This chain links TRBV28 with TRBJ2-1; 8 nucleotides agree with TRBD1. Germline CDR1 is MDHEN and CDR2 is SYDVKM. V lost 6 bases, J lost 3 bases, and 7 bases stayed unmatched. CDR3 length equals 15 residues. The CDR3 protein is CASSPAGGDYNEQFF. In DNA form, the CDR3 reads TGTGCCAGCAGCCCGGCAGGGGGCGACTACAATGAGCAGTTCTTC.

V usage is TRBV27 and J usage is TRBJ1-6; 11 bases are a match to TRBD1. The CDR3 loop spans 16 amino acids. Unmatched junction bases numbered 8, after V lost 2 bases and J lost 11 bases. Germline assignment: CDR1 MNHEY and CDR2 SMNVEV (reference sequence). CDR3 amino acids: CASSLTIPGQGAPLHF. The CDR3, as DNA: TGTGCCAGCAGTTTAACCATTCCGGGACAGGGGGCACCCCTCCACTTT.

The gene calls are TRBV23-1 and TRBJ2-1, with TRBD2 identical over 9 bases. TRBV23-1 is labeled an ORF, and its function is uncertain. CDR3 length equals 21 residues. The J segment lost 6 bases and the V segment lost 3 bases, leaving 24 bases of the junction unmatched. CDR3 coding DNA: TGCGCCAGCAGTCAGTCTATCATTCGGACTGCCACTTGCGGGAGGGCCAATGAGCAGTTCTTC. This sequence encodes CASSQSIIRTATCGRANEQFF.

The chain recombines TRBV18 with TRBJ2-2, with 9 bases fitting TRBD2. This CDR3 contains 15 residues. The V and J ends lost 3 bases and 6 bases, in that order; junction bases with no gene match: 5. The V gene's germline CDR1 is KGHSH and CDR2 LQKENI. The CDR3 bases are TGTGCCAGCTCACCGACTAGCGGAGGGGCCGGGGAGCTGTTTTTT. Its translation: CASSPTSGGAGELFF.

The V gene is TRBV4-1, the J gene TRBJ1-1, with TRBD1 as a possible D gene (5 bases). V lost 1 base and J 0 bases, leaving 15 bases between the germline ends. The CDR3 loop spans 17 amino acids. Germline lookup yields CDR1 MGHRA and CDR2 YSYEKL. The CDR3 sequence is CASSQVRATGLNTEAFF. CDR3 in DNA: TGCGCCAGCAGCCAAGTCCGGGCAACAGGCTTGAACACTGAAGCTTTCTTT.

This clone has just one count. The chain is built from TRBV10-2 and TRBJ2-7; D is unresolved. Germline CDR1 reads WSHSY; CDR2 reads SAAADI. This CDR3 contains 12 residues. Trimming pared 5 bases from V and 3 bases from J, leaving 8 bases between. The CDR3 DNA reads as TGCGCCAGCAGTCACAACCTCTACGAGCAGTACTTC. Residues: CASSHNLYEQYF.

This chain connects TRBV5-1 to TRBJ1-6, with TRBD1 matching over 7 bases. There are 15 residues in the CDR3. Germline V gene lookup returns CDR1 SGHRS and CDR2 YFSETQ. Unmatched junction bases numbered 9, after V lost 4 bases and J lost 8 bases. The chain's CDR3 is CASSGVTGSDSPLHF. As DNA, the CDR3 is TGCGCCAGCAGCGGAGTGACAGGGTCAGATTCACCCCTCCACTTT.

This sequence joins TRBV5-1 and TRBJ1-1, with TRBD1 as a possible D gene (5 bases). The CDR3 has 15 amino acids. Looked up from germline, CDR1 is SGHRS and CDR2 is YFSETQ. The V and J ends lost 0 bases and 4 bases respectively, with 13 bases between them. In nucleotides, the CDR3 is TGCGCCAGCAGCTTGGGCCAGGGTGGCGGCACTGAAGCTTTCTTT. This sequence encodes CASSLGQGGGTEAFF.

The chain links TRBV24-1 to TRBJ1-1; 8 bases map to TRBD1. This CDR3 has 15 residues. J was trimmed by 4 bases and V by 9 bases; bases with no gene match: 12. Germline assignment: CDR1 KGHDR and CDR2 SFDVKD. CDR3 in amino acids: CATRGQGAIGTEAFF. CDR3 DNA sequence: TGTGCCACCCGGGGGCAGGGGGCGATCGGCACTGAAGCTTTCTTT.

The rearrangement links TRBV10-3 to TRBJ1-2; TRBD1 matches at 7 bases. CDR3 length: 13 residues. Germline V gives CDR1 ENHRY, CDR2 SYGVKD. After removal of 3 bases from V and 4 bases from J, the junction contained 2 bases not matched to a gene. CDR3 sequence reads: CAISDDRAYGYTF. The CDR3 bases are TGTGCCATCAGTGATGACAGGGCCTATGGCTACACCTTC.

The V and J genes are TRBV20-1 and TRBJ1-2, with D possibly TRBD1 on 5 matching bases. Per the germline V gene, CDR1 is DFQATT and CDR2 is SNEGSKA (reference sequence). Trimming removed 3 bases at V and 4 bases at J, with 12 bases between. This CDR3 comprises 13 residues. This CDR3 reads CSASRQGGYGYTF. In DNA, the CDR3 is TGCAGTGCTAGTCGGCAGGGAGGCTATGGCTACACCTTC.

The chain links TRBV19 to TRBJ2-3; 11 positions agree with TRBD2. The J segment lost 0 bases and the V segment lost 4 bases, leaving 3 bases of the junction unmatched. The CDR3 spans 16 residues. Germline V CDR1 and CDR2: LNHDA, SQIVND (reference sequence). The CDR3: CASSKGTSGSTDTQYF. The CDR3 DNA reads TGTGCCAGTAGTAAGGGGACTAGCGGTAGCACAGATACGCAGTATTTT.